This paragraph reports one TCR beta chain. Its target is not known. The source of the sample is a study of OX40 agonist ivuxolimab in advanced cancers. Study context: Administration of intravenous ivuxolimab to patients occurred every 2 weeks at 0.01 to 10 mg/kg. Cancers in dose escalation were hepatocellular, melanoma, renal cell and head and neck. General study points: Expanded clones tended on average to be more numerous among CD8+ T cells than CD4+. Circulating CD4+ and CD8+ T cells showed clonal expansion by week 6 at 0.1 to 3.0 mg/kg.

The CDR3 loop spans 13 amino acids. Germline V gives CDR1 SEHNR, CDR2 FQNEAQ (reference sequence). The J segment lost 5 bases and the V segment lost 6 bases, leaving 2 bases of the junction unmatched. The repertoire was sequenced with immunoSEQ multiplex PCR; TCRdb's copy has only in-frame clones and lacks some. The sample has about 37,000 clones, 87% seen once; the top ten hold roughly 19%. This specimen consisted of CD4+ or CD8+ T cells sorted from blood, obtained in a trial of the OX40 agonist ivuxolimab. The TCR was taken from an adult with an advanced solid tumor such as melanoma, head and neck, liver or kidney cancer. This chain connects TRBV7-9 to TRBJ2-3; 10 nucleotides align to TRBD1. CDR3: CASRTGGVDTQYF. In nucleotides, the CDR3 is TGTGCCAGCAGGACAGGGGGCGTAGATACGCAGTATTTT.